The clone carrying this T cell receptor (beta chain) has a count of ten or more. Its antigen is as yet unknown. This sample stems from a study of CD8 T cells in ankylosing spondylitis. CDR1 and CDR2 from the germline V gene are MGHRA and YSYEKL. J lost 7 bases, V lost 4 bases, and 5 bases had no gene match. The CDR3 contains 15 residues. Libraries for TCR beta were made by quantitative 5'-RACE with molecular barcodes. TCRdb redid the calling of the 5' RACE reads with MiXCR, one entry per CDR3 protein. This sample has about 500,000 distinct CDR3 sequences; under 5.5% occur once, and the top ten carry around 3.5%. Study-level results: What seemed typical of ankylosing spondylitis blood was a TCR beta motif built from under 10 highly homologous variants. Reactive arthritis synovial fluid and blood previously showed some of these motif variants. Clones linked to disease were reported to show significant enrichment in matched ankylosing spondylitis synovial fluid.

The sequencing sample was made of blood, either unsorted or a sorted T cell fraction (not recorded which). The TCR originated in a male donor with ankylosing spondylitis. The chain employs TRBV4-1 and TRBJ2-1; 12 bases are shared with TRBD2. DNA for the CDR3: TGCGCCAGCAGCCCAGGACTAGCGGGACGGAATGAGCAGTTCTTC. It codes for CASSPGLAGRNEQFF.